A selection of T cell receptor beta chains follows, all from one sample in a study of CD8+CD57+ T cells in acquired aplastic anemia. TCRdb analysed the reads with MiXCR anew, one entry per CDR3 protein. The sample consists of roughly 300,000 distinct CDR3 sequences, approximately 57% of them appearing once. The sequenced sample was sorted CD4+, CD8+, or CD8+CD57+ T cells (not recorded which) from PBMCs. All receptors derive from a human donor with severe aplastic anemia or a healthy control (not recorded which). Both conserved end residues are part of each CDR3. Fields, in order: clone size, V gene, D gene, J gene, CDR3 DNA, CDR3 protein. D genes are given only for firm matches. Not every row has a clone size; where given, it reads once, few, many or a size class.

NA	TRBV6-5	NA	TRBJ2-7	TGTGCCAGCAGTTCAGGGCGAACCTACGAGCAGTACTTC	CASSSGRTYEQYF
few	TRBV7-9	NA	TRBJ2-1	TGTGCCAGCAACCCTCCTAACAATGAGCAGTTCTTC	CASNPPNNEQFF
NA	TRBV20-1	NA	TRBJ2-1	TGCAGTGCTAGGTCGTTTGTGGATGAGCAGTTCTTC	CSARSFVDEQFF
NA	TRBV7-3	TRBD2	TRBJ2-5	TGTGCCAGCAGCTCGACTAGCGGGGGAGAGACCCAGTACTTC	CASSSTSGGETQYF
NA	TRBV10-3	NA	TRBJ1-5	TGTGCCATCAGTGAGTCAATCGCATGGCAGCCCCAGCATTTT	CAISESIAWQPQHF
NA	TRBV19	TRBD1	TRBJ1-4	TGTGCCAGTAGAGTAGCGGGACAGGCTGAAAAACTGTTTTTT	CASRVAGQAEKLFF
many	TRBV7-3	NA	TRBJ1-1	TGTGCCAGCAGCTTAGTCGCTGGACAGTTGAACACTGAAGCTTTCTTT	CASSLVAGQLNTEAFF
NA	TRBV14	TRBD2	TRBJ2-5	TGTGCCAGCAGACTAGCGGGGGGGATCCAAGAGACCCAGTACTTC	CASRLAGGIQETQYF
NA	TRBV2	NA	TRBJ2-7	TGTGCCAGCAGTAATTGGCCACAGGGAGAGCGATACTTC	CASSNWPQGERYF
many	TRBV6-5	NA	TRBJ1-5	TGTGCCAGCAGAAAGGGGGGGATTAGCAATCAGCCCCAGCATTTT	CASRKGGISNQPQHF
NA	TRBV20-1	NA	TRBJ2-7	TGCAGTGCTAGAGTCACCCTTGGGGCCTACGAGCAGTACTTC	CSARVTLGAYEQYF
NA	TRBV7-9	NA	TRBJ2-5	TGTGCCAGCAGCCAAGCCCTCCAAGGGACCCAGTACTTC	CASSQALQGTQYF
once	TRBV5-1	NA	TRBJ1-6	TGCGCCAGCAGCTTGGATTCATTAGGCCGATACAATTCACCCCTCCACTTT	CASSLDSLGRYNSPLHF
many	TRBV4-2	NA	TRBJ1-6	TGTGCCAGCAGCCAAGGGCAGGGCCCCTATAATTCACCCCTCCACTTT	CASSQGQGPYNSPLHF
NA	TRBV9	NA	TRBJ1-4	TGTGCCAGCAGTTTCCCAGGGCCGACTGAAAAACTGTTTTTT	CASSFPGPTEKLFF
once	TRBV7-9	NA	TRBJ1-1	TGTGCCAGCAGGGGGGGCAGGATCACCGAAGCTTTCTTT	CASRGGRITEAFF
many	TRBV6-5	NA	TRBJ1-2	TGTGCCAGCAGTCTCGGACGGAACTATGGCTACACCTTC	CASSLGRNYGYTF
NA	TRBV19	TRBD1	TRBJ1-5	TGTGCCACCCTGGACAGGCGAAACAATCAGCCCCAGCATTTT	CATLDRRNNQPQHF
NA	TRBV24-1	NA	TRBJ2-1	TGTGCCACCAGTGATTATGGTGGTGAGCAGTTCTTC	CATSDYGGEQFF
NA	TRBV29-1	NA	TRBJ1-1	TGCAGCGTTGAATCGGGGGCTCGGAACACTGAAGCTTTCTTT	CSVESGARNTEAFF
NA	TRBV7-8	NA	TRBJ2-7	TGTGCCAGCAGCTTAGCGGACCTTACCTACGAGCAGTACTTC	CASSLADLTYEQYF
few	TRBV20-1	NA	TRBJ1-1	TGCAAGATTGATAGGGGTCCCACTGAAGCTTTCTTT	CKIDRGPTEAFF
NA	TRBV9	NA	TRBJ2-1	TGTGCCAGCAGCTCCCCCCGGTGGGAGGATGAGCAGTTCTTC	CASSSPRWEDEQFF
NA	TRBV9	NA	TRBJ1-2	TGTGCCAGCAGCGTAGTGGAGGCAAACTATGGCTACACCTTC	CASSVVEANYGYTF
once	TRBV5-5	NA	TRBJ1-4	TGTGCCAGCAGCCCAGGGACCACCTATGGGCTGTTTTTT	CASSPGTTYGLFF
NA	TRBV7-3	TRBD1	TRBJ2-7	TGTGCCAGCAGCGCGGGACAGGGTCACGAGCAGTACTTC	CASSAGQGHEQYF
many	TRBV13	TRBD1	TRBJ2-7	TGTGCCAGCAGCTACCGGGACAGGGAGATCGAGCAGTACTTC	CASSYRDREIEQYF
NA	TRBV7-2	NA	TRBJ2-2	TGTGCCAGCAGCTTAGCGCTGTGGGCCGGGGAGCTGTTTTTT	CASSLALWAGELFF
many	TRBV7-3	NA	TRBJ2-1	TGTGCCAGCAGCTCGCGGGGACTCGGCTACAATGAGCAGTTCTTC	CASSSRGLGYNEQFF
few	TRBV20-1	NA	TRBJ1-6	TGCAGTGCTCCGGACAGAGCTTTAGGCTCACCCCTCCACTTT	CSAPDRALGSPLHF
NA	TRBV12-3/TRBV12-4	NA	TRBJ2-7	TGTGCCAGCAGTACGGGTCTCGCCTACGAGCAGTACTTC	CASSTGLAYEQYF
NA	TRBV7-7	TRBD1	TRBJ2-5	TGTGCCAGCAGCCAATCAGATGGGACAGGGGGCCGGAATGAGACCCAGTACTTC	CASSQSDGTGGRNETQYF
few	TRBV12-3/TRBV12-4	TRBD1	TRBJ1-6	TGTGCCAGCACCAGAACAGGGGATGGATCACCCCTCCACTTT	CASTRTGDGSPLHF
many	TRBV7-2	NA	TRBJ1-2	TGTGCCAGCAGCTTAGATCGGATGAATCATGGCTACACCTTC	CASSLDRMNHGYTF
many	TRBV20-1	TRBD1	TRBJ1-6	TGCAGTGCTAGAGTGCCCCGACAGGGAAGTTCACCCCTCCACTTT	CSARVPRQGSSPLHF
once	TRBV20-1	TRBD1	TRBJ2-3	TGCAGTGCTAGAGATTCAGGGGGCCAGAAAGATACGCAGTGTTTT	CSARDSGGQKDTQCF
NA	TRBV20-1	NA	TRBJ2-7	TGCAGTGCTAACAGGGATTACGAGCAGTACTTC	CSANRDYEQYF
many	TRBV12-3/TRBV12-4	NA	TRBJ1-5	TGTGCCAGCAGCCCCTTGAGTAGCAATCAGCCCCAGCATTTT	CASSPLSSNQPQHF
NA	TRBV7-7	TRBD2	TRBJ2-2	TGTGCCAGCAGCTTGGGACTAGCGGGGGAGAACGGGGAGCTGTTTTTT	CASSLGLAGENGELFF
NA	TRBV25-1	NA	TRBJ1-1	TGTGCCAGCGCGGCGATTATGAACACTGAAGCTTTCTTT	CASAAIMNTEAFF